A single sample is the source of the 16 T cell receptor beta chains below, sequenced in a study of T cells in women clearing cervical HPV infection. Produced via immunoSEQ multiplex PCR; TCRdb's table is partial and in-frame only. The sample's table shows approximately 23,000 clones. Sequences were obtained from blood buffy coat. The origin of the receptors is a woman aged 18 to 75 with a cervical HPV16 infection that either progressed to CIN3+ or cleared (not recorded which).

With respect to this clone: The read finishes 3 residues shy of the CDR3 end, and the germline J gene is used to complete it. The chain links TRBV20-1 to TRBJ1-1; a possible D gene is TRBD1 (5 bases). The CDR3 loop spans 13 amino acids. V dropped 8 bases and J dropped 0 bases, with 13 bases sitting between them. The germline V gene encodes CDR1 DFQATT and CDR2 SNEGSKA (reference sequence). This CDR3 is CSFRAVMNTEAFF. CDR3 DNA (partial): TGCAGTTTCAGGGCAGTTATGAACACTGAA.

With regard to this clone: The read ends 3 residues before the CDR3 terminus; that terminus is restored from the germline J gene. The chain carries TRBV20-1 and TRBJ2-7; 9 positions match TRBD2. J lost 2 bases, V lost 7 bases, and 12 bases had no gene match. In germline, CDR1 is DFQATT, CDR2 SNEGSKA (reference sequence). The CDR3 extends over 15 amino acids. The CDR3 loop reads CSVPAASGDPYEQYF. The part of the CDR3 DNA that was read is TGCAGTGTCCCGGCCGCTAGCGGGGATCCCTACGAG.

Comment on this clone: The read ends 3 residues before the CDR3 terminus; that terminus is restored from the germline J gene. The gene calls are TRBV20-1 and TRBJ2-3; D remains unclear. V was pared by 1 base and J by 1 base, with 6 bases between. Germline lookup yields CDR1 DFQATT and CDR2 SNEGSKA (reference sequence). The CDR3 is 13 residues long. CDR3 DNA (partial): TGCAGTGCTAGAGTTTCCGGCACAGATACG. The encoded protein is CSARVSGTDT. The whole CDR3 protein is CSARVSGTDTQYF.

In the case of this clone: The missing CDR3 end, 3 residues past where the read stops, is filled in from the germline J gene. The genes are TRBV19 and TRBJ2-3; TRBD2 agrees at 13 bases. Germline lookup yields CDR1 LNHDA and CDR2 SQIVND (reference sequence). The V gene end was trimmed by 6 bases and the J gene end by 5 bases; junction bases not matched to a gene: 11. The CDR3 is made up of 17 amino acids. This CDR3 is CASSTIRLAGGIDTQYF. The DNA read from the CDR3 is TGTGCCAGTAGCACCATCAGACTAGCGGGAGGTATAGATACG.

With regard to this clone: The sequenced fragment ends 3 residues before the CDR3 boundary, so the rest is inferred from the germline J gene. The J gene is TRBJ2-7, the V gene TRBV11-2; D is uncertain. The V and J ends lost 1 base and 1 base respectively, with 5 bases between them. Germline lookup yields CDR1 SGHAT and CDR2 FQNNGV. The CDR3 consists of 13 residues. The CDR3 reads CASSLAVSYEQYF. The CDR3 bases that were read are TGTGCCAGCAGCTTAGCCGTTTCCTACGAG.

With respect to this clone: The read ends 3 residues early relative to the CDR3; the germline J gene fills the gap. The chain couples TRBV10-2 to TRBJ2-3; tentatively, D is TRBD1 (7 bases). V lost 2 bases and J lost 5, with 14 bases in between. Germline CDR1 reads WSHSY; CDR2 reads SAAADI. CDR3 length: 15 amino acids. The CDR3 region is CASSEPSRGEDTQYF. The CDR3 DNA, read in part, is TGCGCCAGCAGTGAGCCATCCAGGGGGGAAGATACG.

As regards this clone: The CDR3 end is not reached by the read, which stops 3 residues before it; the germline J gene fills it in. V and J are TRBV2 and TRBJ1-2, with TRBD1 identical over 7 bases. The V gene's germline CDR1 is SNHLY and CDR2 FYNNEI. J gave up 5 bases and V 5 bases, and 8 bases lay outside the gene matches. CDR3 length equals 14 residues. CDR3 region: CASSRGGQRYGYTF. CDR3 DNA, as far as it was read: TGTGCCAGCAGTCGAGGGGGACAGCGATATGGC.

To note about this clone: Coverage ceases 3 residues before the CDR3 finishes, and the germline J gene fills in the end. The chain uses TRBV18 and TRBJ1-1; D is possibly TRBD1 (6 bases). The V gene's germline CDR1 is KGHSH and CDR2 LQKENI. V was clipped by 6 bases and J by 5 bases, with 19 bases between them. The CDR3 runs to 15 residues. CDR3: CASSPMRTEGTEAFF. The covered CDR3 bases are TGTGCCAGCTCGCCTATGAGGACAGAAGGAACTGAA.

Of note for this clone: Read sequence stops 3 residues before the CDR3 end, and the germline J gene provides the missing end. The chain is built from TRBV18 and TRBJ1-1, with 7 bases identical to TRBD1. The V and J ends lost 8 bases and 1 base, in that order; junction bases with no gene match: 4. Germline lookup yields CDR1 KGHSH and CDR2 LQKENI. This CDR3 spans 13 amino acids. CDR3 residues: CASDRVGNTEAFF. Incomplete CDR3 DNA: TGTGCCAGCGACAGGGTCGGGAACACTGAA.

Turning to this clone: With the read ending 3 residues before the CDR3 end, the germline J gene is used to fill in that end. This chain connects TRBV20-1 to TRBJ2-5; 7 bases fit TRBD2. V lost 2 bases, J lost 1 base, and 1 base stayed unmatched. Germline V gene lookup returns CDR1 DFQATT and CDR2 SNEGSKA (reference sequence). This CDR3 has 13 residues. The chain's CDR3 is CSARSSGQETQYF. Incomplete CDR3 DNA: TGCAGTGCTAGATCTAGCGGCCAAGAGACC.

In the case of this clone: Coverage ceases 3 residues before the CDR3 finishes, and the germline J gene fills in the end. This chain connects TRBV10-2 to TRBJ1-5; D remains ambiguous. The CDR3 consists of 14 residues. V was shortened by 10 bases and J by 0 bases, with 13 bases between the two germline ends. Germline loops: CDR1 WSHSY, CDR2 SAAADI. CDR3: CATWAGNSNQPQHF. The CDR3 bases that were read are TGCGCCACCTGGGCGGGGAATAGCAATCAGCCC.

Concerning this clone: Read data end 3 residues before the CDR3 end; the end is taken from the germline J gene. The chain has TRBV18 and TRBJ1-1, with a possible D match to TRBD1 (5 bases). The CDR3 consists of 14 residues. V was clipped by 1 base and J by 4 bases, with 10 bases between them. Germline assignment: CDR1 KGHSH and CDR2 LQKENI. The part of the CDR3 DNA that was read is TGTGCCAGCTCACCACTGTCGGGGGGCACTGAA. This codes for CASSPLSGGTE. In full, the CDR3 reads CASSPLSGGTEAFF.

Frequency places this clone as medium-sized. Read data end 3 residues before the CDR3 end; the end is taken from the germline J gene. The chain is built from TRBV9 and TRBJ2-2, with a possible D match to TRBD2 (5 bases). The germline V gene has CDR1 SGDLS and CDR2 YYNGEE. Trimming removed 0 bases from V and 5 bases from J, with 8 bases in between. This CDR3 spans 14 amino acids. CDR3 sequence: CASSVEDSTGELFF. The DNA read from the CDR3 is TGTGCCAGCAGCGTAGAGGACTCAACCGGGGAG.

Concerning this clone itself: The read comes to an end 3 residues before the CDR3 does, leaving the germline J gene to fill in the end. The genes are TRBV6-1 and TRBJ1-5; D is perhaps TRBD1 (5 bases). The CDR3 totals 15 residues. CDR1 is MNHNS, CDR2 SASEGT, per germline. Trimming removed 2 bases from V and 4 bases from J, with 12 bases in between. Incomplete CDR3 DNA: TGTGCCAGCAGTGAAAAGACAGACAAAAATCAGCCC. This translates into CASSEKTDKNQP. The entire CDR3 protein reads CASSEKTDKNQPQHF.

In regard to this clone: The DNA ends 3 residues before the CDR3 does, and the rest of the CDR3 is filled in from the germline J gene. The J gene is TRBJ2-1, the V gene TRBV20-1; 7 bases map to TRBD1. J gave up 5 bases and V 4 bases, and 2 bases lay outside the gene matches. This CDR3 is built from 12 residues. Germline V gene data show CDR1 as DFQATT and CDR2 as SNEGSKA (reference sequence). The CDR3 protein is CSAKRGHNEQFF. The covered CDR3 bases are TGCAGTGCTAAAAGGGGGCACAATGAG.

In the case of this clone: The CDR3 extends 3 residues past the end of the read, so its final part is completed from the germline J gene. V gene TRBV7-2 combines with J gene TRBJ2-5, with D perhaps TRBD1 (6 bases). CDR3 size: 13 residues. The germline gives CDR1 SGHTA, CDR2 FQGNSA. The germline V and J ends were trimmed by 5 bases and 0 bases, with 7 bases remaining between them. The sequenced part of the CDR3 DNA is TGTGCCAGCAGCCGGGACAACCAAGAGACC. This sequence encodes CASSRDNQET. The full CDR3 sequence reads CASSRDNQETQYF.